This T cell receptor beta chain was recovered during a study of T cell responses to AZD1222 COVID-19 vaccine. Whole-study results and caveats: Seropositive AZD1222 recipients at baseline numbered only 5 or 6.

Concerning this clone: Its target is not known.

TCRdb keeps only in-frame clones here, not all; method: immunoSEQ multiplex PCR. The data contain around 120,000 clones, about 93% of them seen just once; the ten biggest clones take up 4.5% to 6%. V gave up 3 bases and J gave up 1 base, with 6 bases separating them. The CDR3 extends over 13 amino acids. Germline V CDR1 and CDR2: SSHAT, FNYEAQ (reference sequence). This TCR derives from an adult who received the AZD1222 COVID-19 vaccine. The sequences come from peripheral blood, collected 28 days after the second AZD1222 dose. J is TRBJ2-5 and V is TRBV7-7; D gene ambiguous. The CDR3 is CASSFSPQETQYF. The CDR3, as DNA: TGTGCCAGCAGCTTTTCCCCCCAAGAGACCCAGTACTTC.